The TCR beta chain described here comes from a study of blood T cell repertoires in COVID-19. Study overall: PBMCs, B-cell-depleted T cells, or T cells provided the cDNA or gDNA that made up the material.

In the study's own analysis: Counts of nucleated cells, estimated from reference gene primer amplification, were obtained. Produced via immunoSEQ multiplex PCR; TCRdb's table is partial and in-frame only. D and trimming come from the DNA, and the V and J calls and clone size come from that table. The data hold about 200,000 clones, with roughly 82% observed a single time. V was trimmed by 3 bases and J by 4 bases, leaving 20 bases between them. Germline loops: CDR1 SNHLY, CDR2 FYNNEI. This CDR3 is built from 17 residues. This sequence joins TRBV2 and TRBJ2-3; D might be TRBD1 (7 bases). Input material: PBMCs or T cells enriched from blood (not recorded which). The source of this sequence is a man aged 35-49 years with acute COVID-19. CDR3 nucleotide sequence: TGTGCCAGCAGTGATGGGGCGGGGCAGGGGGGTGCAGATACGCAGTATTTT. It yields the protein CASSDGAGQGGADTQYF. Full variable domain (outside the CDR3, taken from reference TRBV2 and TRBJ2-3): EPEVTQTPSHQVTQMGQEVILRCVPISNHLYFYWYRQILGQKVEFLVSFYNNEISEKSEIFDDQFSVERPDGSNFTLKIRSTKLEDSAMYFCASSDGAGQGGADTQYFGPGTRLTVL.